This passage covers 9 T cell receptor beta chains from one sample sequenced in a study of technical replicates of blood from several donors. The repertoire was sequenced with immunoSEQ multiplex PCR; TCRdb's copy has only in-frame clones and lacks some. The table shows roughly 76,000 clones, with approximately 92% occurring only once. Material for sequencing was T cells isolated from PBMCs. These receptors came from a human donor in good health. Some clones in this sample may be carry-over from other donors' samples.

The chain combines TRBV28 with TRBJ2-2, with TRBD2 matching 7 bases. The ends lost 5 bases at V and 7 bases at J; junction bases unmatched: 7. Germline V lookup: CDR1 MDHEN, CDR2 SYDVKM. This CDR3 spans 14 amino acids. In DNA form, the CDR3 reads TGTGCCAGCAGTCGCAGCGGGACGGGCGGGGAGCTGTTTTTT. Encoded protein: CASSRSGTGGELFF.

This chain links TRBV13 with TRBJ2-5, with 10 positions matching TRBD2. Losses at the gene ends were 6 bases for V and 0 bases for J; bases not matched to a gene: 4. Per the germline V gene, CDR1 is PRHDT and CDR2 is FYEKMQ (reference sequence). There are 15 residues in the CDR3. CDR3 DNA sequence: TGTGCCAGCAGTTTCCTAGCGGGAGACCAAGAGACCCAGTACTTC. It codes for CASSFLAGDQETQYF.

The CDR3, as DNA: TGCAGCGTTGGGAGGGAGGCAAGAGTAGGCTACACCTTC. It is translated as CSVGREARVGYTF. The chain is built from TRBV29-1 and TRBJ1-2; no clear D. Germline lookup yields CDR1 SQVTM and CDR2 ANQGSEA. The CDR3 totals 13 residues. V gave up 4 bases and J gave up 8 bases, with 17 bases separating them.

CDR3 residues: CAWSVHLGGGQPQHF. The CDR3 DNA reads as TGTGCCTGGAGTGTACATTTAGGGGGCGGACAGCCCCAGCATTTT. The chain recombines TRBV30 with TRBJ1-5; 7 bases line up with TRBD1. The CDR3 length is 15 residues. From germline, CDR1 is GTSNPN and CDR2 SVGIG (reference sequence). Trimming at V came to 0 bases and at J to 7 bases, leaving 9 bases not matched to a gene.

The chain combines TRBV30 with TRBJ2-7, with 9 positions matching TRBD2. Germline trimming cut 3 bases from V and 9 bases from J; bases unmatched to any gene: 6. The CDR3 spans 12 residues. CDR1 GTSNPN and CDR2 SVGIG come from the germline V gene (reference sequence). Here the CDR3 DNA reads TGTGCCTGGAGGCTTAGCGGGAGAGGGCAGTACTTC. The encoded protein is CAWRLSGRGQYF.

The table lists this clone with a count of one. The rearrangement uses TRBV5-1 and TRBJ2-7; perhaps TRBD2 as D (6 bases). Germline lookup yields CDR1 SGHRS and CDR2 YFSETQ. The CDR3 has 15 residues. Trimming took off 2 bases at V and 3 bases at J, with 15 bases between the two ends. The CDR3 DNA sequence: TGCGCCAGCAGCTTACAGACTAGTGGCATCTACGAGCAGTACTTC. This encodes CASSLQTSGIYEQYF.

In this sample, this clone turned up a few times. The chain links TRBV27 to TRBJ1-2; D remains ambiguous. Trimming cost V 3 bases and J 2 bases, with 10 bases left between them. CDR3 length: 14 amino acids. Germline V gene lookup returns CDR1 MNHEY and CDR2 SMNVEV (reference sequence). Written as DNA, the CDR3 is TGTGCCAGCAGTTTCTCTCCGGGAAACTATGGCTACACCTTC. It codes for CASSFSPGNYGYTF.

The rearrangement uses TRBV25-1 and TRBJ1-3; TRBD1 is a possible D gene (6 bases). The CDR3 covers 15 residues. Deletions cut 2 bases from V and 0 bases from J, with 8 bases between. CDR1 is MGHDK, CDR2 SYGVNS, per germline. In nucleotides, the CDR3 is TGTGCCAGCAGTGAAACAGGGCTCTCTGGAAACACCATATATTTT. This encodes CASSETGLSGNTIYF. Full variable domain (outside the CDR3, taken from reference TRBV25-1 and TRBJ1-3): EADIYQTPRYLVIGTGKKITLECSQTMGHDKMYWYQQDPGMELHLIHYSYGVNSTEKGDLSSESTVSRIRTEHFPLTLESARPSHTSQYLCASSETGLSGNTIYFGEGSWLTVV.

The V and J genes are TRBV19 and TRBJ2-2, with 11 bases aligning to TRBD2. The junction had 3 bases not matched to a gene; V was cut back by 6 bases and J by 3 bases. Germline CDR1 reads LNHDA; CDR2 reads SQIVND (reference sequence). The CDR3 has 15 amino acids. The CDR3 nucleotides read TGTGCCAGTAGCCCACTAGCGGGGGACACCGGGGAGCTGTTTTTT. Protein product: CASSPLAGDTGELFF.